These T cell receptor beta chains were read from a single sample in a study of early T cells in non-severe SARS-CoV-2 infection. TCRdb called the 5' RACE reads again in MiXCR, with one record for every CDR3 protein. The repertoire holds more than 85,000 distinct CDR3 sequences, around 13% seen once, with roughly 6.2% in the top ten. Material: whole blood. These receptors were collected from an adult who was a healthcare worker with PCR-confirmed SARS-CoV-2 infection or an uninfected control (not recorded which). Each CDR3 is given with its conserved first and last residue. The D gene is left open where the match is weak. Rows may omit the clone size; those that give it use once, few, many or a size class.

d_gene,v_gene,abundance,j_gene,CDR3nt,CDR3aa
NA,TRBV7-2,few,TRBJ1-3,TGTGCCAGCAGCTTTACCAGGGTTGGAAACACCATATATTTT,CASSFTRVGNTIYF
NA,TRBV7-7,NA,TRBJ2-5,TGTGCCAGCAGCTTAAGTCATGGGGGCGAAGAGACCCAGTACTTC,CASSLSHGGEETQYF
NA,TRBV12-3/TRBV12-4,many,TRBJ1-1,TGTGCCAGCAGTAGAGGACCGAACACTGAAGCTTTCTTT,CASSRGPNTEAFF
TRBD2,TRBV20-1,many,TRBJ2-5,TGCAGTGCTAGAGGGGACGCTAGCGGGGGGCCTCAAGAGACCCAGTACTTC,CSARGDASGGPQETQYF
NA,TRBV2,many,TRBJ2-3,TGTGCCAGCAGTATAGACCCACCACGGGAATCCAGCACAGATACGCAGTATTTT,CASSIDPPRESSTDTQYF
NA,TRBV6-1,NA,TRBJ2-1,TGTGCCAGCAGTGTTACTAGCTGGAGGGTTTCCAATGAGCAGTTCTTC,CASSVTSWRVSNEQFF
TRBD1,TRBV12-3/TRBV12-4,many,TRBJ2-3,TGTGCCAGCAGTTTCCGCACCCAGGGGGCAGATACGCAGTATTTT,CASSFRTQGADTQYF
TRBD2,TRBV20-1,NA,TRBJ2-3,TGCACTCAATGGGGACTAGTAGGGGCAGATACGCAGTATTTT,CTQWGLVGADTQYF
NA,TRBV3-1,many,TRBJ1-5,TGTGCCAGCAGCCAAGATCTCACAGTTGGTCAGCCCCAGCATTTT,CASSQDLTVGQPQHF
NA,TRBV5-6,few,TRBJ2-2,TGTGCCAGCAGCTTGAGCCCGGGCAGGATGGCCACCGGGGAGCTGTTTTTT,CASSLSPGRMATGELFF
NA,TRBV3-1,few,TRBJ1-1,TGTGCCAGCAGCCAAATAGGCCGCCTTGGGGGAGGGAACACTGAAGCTTTCTTT,CASSQIGRLGGGNTEAFF
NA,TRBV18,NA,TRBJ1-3,TGTGCCAGCTTTTCTACGCAGTCTGGAAACACCATATATTTT,CASFSTQSGNTIYF
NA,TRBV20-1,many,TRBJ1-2,TGCAGTGCTAGAGATTGGGCTAACTATGGCTACACCTTC,CSARDWANYGYTF
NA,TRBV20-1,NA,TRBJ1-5,TGCAGTGCTAGACAGACCAATCAGCCCCAGCATTTT,CSARQTNQPQHF
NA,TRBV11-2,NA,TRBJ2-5,TGTGCCAGCAGCCGAAGTTGGCAAGAGACCCAGTACTTC,CASSRSWQETQYF
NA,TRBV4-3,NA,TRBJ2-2,TGCGCCAGCAGCCAAGTTCATGAACCAGTAAAGAACACCGGGGAGCTGTTTTTT,CASSQVHEPVKNTGELFF
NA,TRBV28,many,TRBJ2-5,TGTGCCAGCAGCCCCAGGGTACAAGAGACCCAGTACTTC,CASSPRVQETQYF
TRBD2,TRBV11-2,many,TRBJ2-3,TGTGCCAGCAGCTCCTTCCGTAGCGGGAGGGCCTCAGATACGCAGTATTTT,CASSSFRSGRASDTQYF
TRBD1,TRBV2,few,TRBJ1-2,TGTGCCAGCAGTATGGGACAGGGTCATGGCTACACCTTC,CASSMGQGHGYTF
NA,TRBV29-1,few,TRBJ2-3,TGCAGCGTTGGTTCGTGGGATACGCAGTATTTT,CSVGSWDTQYF
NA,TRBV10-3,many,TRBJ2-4,TGTGCCATCAGTGAAGGGGAGAGTGCGTCCAAAAACATTCAGTACTTC,CAISEGESASKNIQYF
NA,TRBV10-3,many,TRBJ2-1,TGTGCCACCAGAGGGGAGGAATACAATGAGCAGTTCTTC,CATRGEEYNEQFF
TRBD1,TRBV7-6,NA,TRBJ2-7,TGTGCCAGCAGCTTGGAGACAGGGTTTGCCTACGAGCAGTACTTC,CASSLETGFAYEQYF
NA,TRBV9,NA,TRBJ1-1,TGTGCCAGCAGCTTCCTGCCGGACACTGAAGCTTTCTTT,CASSFLPDTEAFF
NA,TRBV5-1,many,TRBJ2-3,TGCGCCAGCAGCTTGGTCTACCGCCATACGCAGTATTTT,CASSLVYRHTQYF
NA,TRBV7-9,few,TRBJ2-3,TGTGCCAGCAGCTTAAAGTCGGCTAGCACAGATACGCAGTATTTT,CASSLKSASTDTQYF
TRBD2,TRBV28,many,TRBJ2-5,TGTGCCAGCAGTTTCCAGGGACTAGCTCTCCAAGAGACCCAGTACTTC,CASSFQGLALQETQYF
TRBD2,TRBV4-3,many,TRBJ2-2,TGCGCCAGCAGCCAAGAAACTAGCGGGACCTACGTTGGGGAGCTGTTTTTT,CASSQETSGTYVGELFF
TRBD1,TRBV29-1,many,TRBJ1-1,TGCAGCGTTGACAAACAGGGGAGGAACACTGAAGCTTTCTTT,CSVDKQGRNTEAFF
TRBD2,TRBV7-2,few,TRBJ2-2,TGTGCCAGCAGCAGGGTTAGCGGGATCACCGGGGAGCTGTTTTTT,CASSRVSGITGELFF
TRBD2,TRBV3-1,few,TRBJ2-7,TGTGCCAGCAGCCAATCCTTCGGACTAGCTGTGGCCTACGAGCAGTACTTC,CASSQSFGLAVAYEQYF
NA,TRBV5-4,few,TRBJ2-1,TGTGCCAGCAGGGGAACCGCTGAGCAGTTCTTC,CASRGTAEQFF
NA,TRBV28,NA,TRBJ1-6,TGTGCCAGCAGTTCAGACAGGACCCTCCACTTT,CASSSDRTLHF
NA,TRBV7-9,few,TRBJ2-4,TGTGCCAGCAGCCCTCTTATGGGGGAAACGGCCAAAAACATTCAGTACTTC,CASSPLMGETAKNIQYF
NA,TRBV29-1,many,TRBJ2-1,TGCAGCGTCGGGGCCGATGAGCAGTTCTTC,CSVGADEQFF
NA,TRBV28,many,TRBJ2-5,TGTGCCAGCACCAGGGGGGGAGAAGAGACCCAGTACTTC,CASTRGGEETQYF
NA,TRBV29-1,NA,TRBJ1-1,TGCAGCGCCGCCGTCCCGAGGGCGAACACTGAAGCTTTCTTT,CSAAVPRANTEAFF
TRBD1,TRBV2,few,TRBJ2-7,TGTGCCAGCAGCCCCGGACAGGTCGCGCCTAGCGAGCAGTACTTC,CASSPGQVAPSEQYF
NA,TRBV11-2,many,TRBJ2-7,TGTGCCAGCAGCTTAGGCATGGGACCAACCTACGAGCAGTACTTC,CASSLGMGPTYEQYF
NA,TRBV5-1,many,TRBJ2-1,TGCGCCAGCAGCTTGGCGGGACTCTACAATGAGCAGTTCTTC,CASSLAGLYNEQFF
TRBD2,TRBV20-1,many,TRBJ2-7,TGCAGTGCTAGAAGCTCGCTAGCGGGAATCTACGAGCAGTACTTC,CSARSSLAGIYEQYF
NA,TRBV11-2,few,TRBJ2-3,TGTGCCAGCGGGGCCTTTGCTGCAGATACGCAGTATTTT,CASGAFAADTQYF
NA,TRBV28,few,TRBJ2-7,TGTGCCAGCAGCGAGGCAGGGGAAACCTACGAGCAGTACTTC,CASSEAGETYEQYF
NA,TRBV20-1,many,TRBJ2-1,TGCAGTGCTATAAAGCGGGAGCAGTTCTTC,CSAIKREQFF
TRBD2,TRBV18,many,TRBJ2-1,TGTGCCAGCTCACCACGGCTAGCGGGAGGGAGGGATGAGCAGTTCTTC,CASSPRLAGGRDEQFF
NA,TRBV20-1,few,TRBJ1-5,TGCAGTGCTAGCTCCAGGATCGGGAATCAGCCCCAGCATTTT,CSASSRIGNQPQHF
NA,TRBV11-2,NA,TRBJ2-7,TGTGCCAGCAGTCCCTTAGACAGATCCTACGAGCAGTACTTC,CASSPLDRSYEQYF
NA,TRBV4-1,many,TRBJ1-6,TGCGCCAGCAGCCAGGGAAGGGCCGGGGCACCCCTCCACTTT,CASSQGRAGAPLHF
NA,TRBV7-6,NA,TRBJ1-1,TGTGCCAGCAGCCCCCTCCAGACAGACACTGAAGCTTTCTTT,CASSPLQTDTEAFF
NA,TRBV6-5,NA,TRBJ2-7,TGTGCCAGCAGTAACAAGGGCCTCTCCTACGAGCAGTACTTC,CASSNKGLSYEQYF
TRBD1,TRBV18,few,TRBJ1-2,TGTGCCAGCTCACCACGATCCTCAGGGGGCCCCTATGGCTACACCTTC,CASSPRSSGGPYGYTF
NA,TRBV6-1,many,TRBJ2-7,TGTGCCAGCAGTGAAGGAGGCAGGGTGTACGAGCAGTACTTC,CASSEGGRVYEQYF
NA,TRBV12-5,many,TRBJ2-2,TGTGCTAGTGGTTTGGAGAGGGGCGGGGAGCTGTTTTTT,CASGLERGGELFF
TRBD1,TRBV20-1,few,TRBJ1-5,TGCAGTGCCGGGGGACAGGGGATCTATCAGCCCCAGCATTTT,CSAGGQGIYQPQHF
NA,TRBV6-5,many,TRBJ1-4,TGTGCCAGCAGTTACTCGAAAAATCGGATGGCCCCGGAAAAACTGTTTTTT,CASSYSKNRMAPEKLFF
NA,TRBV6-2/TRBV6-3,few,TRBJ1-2,TGTGCCAGCAGTTACCCCCGGACAGACTATGGCTACACCTTC,CASSYPRTDYGYTF
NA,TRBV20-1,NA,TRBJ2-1,TGCAGTGCTAGAGACGCGGAAAGGAGCTTTATTGGTGAGCAGTTCTTC,CSARDAERSFIGEQFF
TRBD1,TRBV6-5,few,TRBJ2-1,TGTGCCAGCAGTCCCGGGACAGGGGACTACAATGAGCAGTTCTTC,CASSPGTGDYNEQFF
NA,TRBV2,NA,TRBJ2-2,TGTGCCAGCGTCACCGAGGGGGCCGGGGAGCTGTTTTTT,CASVTEGAGELFF
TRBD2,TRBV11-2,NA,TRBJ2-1,TGTGCCAGCAGCCCGACTAGCGGGAGACCCTTCTACAATGAGCAGTTCTTC,CASSPTSGRPFYNEQFF